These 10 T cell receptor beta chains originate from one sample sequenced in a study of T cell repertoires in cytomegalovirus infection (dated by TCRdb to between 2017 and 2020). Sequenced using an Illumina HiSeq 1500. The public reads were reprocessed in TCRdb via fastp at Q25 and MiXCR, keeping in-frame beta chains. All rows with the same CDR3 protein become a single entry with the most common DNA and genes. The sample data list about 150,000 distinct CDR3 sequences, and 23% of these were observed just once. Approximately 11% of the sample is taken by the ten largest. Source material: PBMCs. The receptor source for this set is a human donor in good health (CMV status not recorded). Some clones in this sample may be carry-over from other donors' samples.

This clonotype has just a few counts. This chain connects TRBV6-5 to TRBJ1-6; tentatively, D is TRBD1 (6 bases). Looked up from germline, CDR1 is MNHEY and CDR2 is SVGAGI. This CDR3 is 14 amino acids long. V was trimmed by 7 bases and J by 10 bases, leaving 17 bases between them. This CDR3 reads CASTEQGRGSPLHF. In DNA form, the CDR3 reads TGTGCCAGCACAGAACAGGGAAGGGGGTCACCCCTCCACTTT.

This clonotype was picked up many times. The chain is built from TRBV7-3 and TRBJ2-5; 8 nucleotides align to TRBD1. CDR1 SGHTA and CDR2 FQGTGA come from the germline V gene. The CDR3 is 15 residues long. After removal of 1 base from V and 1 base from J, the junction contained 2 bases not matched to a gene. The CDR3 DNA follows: TGTGCCAGCAGCTTAAACAGGGGGTTCCAAGAGACCCAGTACTTC. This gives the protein CASSLNRGFQETQYF. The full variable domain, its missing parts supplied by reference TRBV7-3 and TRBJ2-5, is GAGVSQTPSNKVTEKGKYVELRCDPISGHTALYWYRQSLGQGPEFLIYFQGTGAADDSGLPNDRFFAVRPEGSVSTLKIQRTERGDSAVYLCASSLNRGFQETQYFGPGTRLLVL.

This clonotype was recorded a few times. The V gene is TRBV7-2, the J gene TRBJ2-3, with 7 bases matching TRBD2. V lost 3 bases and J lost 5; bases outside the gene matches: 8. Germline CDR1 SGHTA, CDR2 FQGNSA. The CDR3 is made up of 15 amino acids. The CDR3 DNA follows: TGTGCCAGCAGCTTTAGTCCTAGCGGCGGAGATACGCAGTATTTT. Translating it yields CASSFSPSGGDTQYF.

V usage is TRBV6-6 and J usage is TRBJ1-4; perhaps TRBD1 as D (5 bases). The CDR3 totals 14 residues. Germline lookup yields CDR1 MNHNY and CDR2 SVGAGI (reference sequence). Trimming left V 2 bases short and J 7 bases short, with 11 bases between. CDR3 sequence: CASSYRDSPEKLFF. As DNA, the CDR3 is TGTGCCAGCAGTTACCGCGACAGTCCTGAAAAACTGTTTTTT.

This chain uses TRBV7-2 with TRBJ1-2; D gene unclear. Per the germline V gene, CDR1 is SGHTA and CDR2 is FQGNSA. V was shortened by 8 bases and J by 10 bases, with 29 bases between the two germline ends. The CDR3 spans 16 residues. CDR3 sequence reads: CASCPNPGWQTHAYTF. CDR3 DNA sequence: TGTGCCAGCTGCCCAAATCCTGGATGGCAGACCCATGCCTACACCTTC.

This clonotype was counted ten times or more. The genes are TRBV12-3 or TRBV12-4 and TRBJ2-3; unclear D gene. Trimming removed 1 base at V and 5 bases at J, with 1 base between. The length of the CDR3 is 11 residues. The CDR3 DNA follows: TGTGCCAGCAGTTTAGGAGATACGCAGTATTTT. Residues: CASSLGDTQYF.

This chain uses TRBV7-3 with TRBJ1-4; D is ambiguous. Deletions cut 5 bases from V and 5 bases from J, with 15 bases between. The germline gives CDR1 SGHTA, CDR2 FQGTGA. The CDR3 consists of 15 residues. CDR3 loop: CASSTGGGRNEKLFF. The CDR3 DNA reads TGTGCCAGCAGCACGGGAGGAGGAAGGAATGAAAAACTGTTTTTT.

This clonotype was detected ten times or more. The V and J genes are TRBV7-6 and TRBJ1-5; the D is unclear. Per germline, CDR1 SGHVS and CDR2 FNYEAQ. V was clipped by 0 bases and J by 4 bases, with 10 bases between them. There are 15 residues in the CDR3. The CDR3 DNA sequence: TGTGCCAGCAGCTTAGCAGGACCTTATAATCAGCCCCAGCATTTT. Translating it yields CASSLAGPYNQPQHF.

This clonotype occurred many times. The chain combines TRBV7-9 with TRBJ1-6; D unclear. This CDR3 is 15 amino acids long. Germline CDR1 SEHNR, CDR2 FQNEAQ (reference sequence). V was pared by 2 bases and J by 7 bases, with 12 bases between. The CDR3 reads CASSLSNSGNSPLHF. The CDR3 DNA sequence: TGTGCCAGCAGCTTATCAAACTCGGGGAATTCACCCCTCCACTTT.

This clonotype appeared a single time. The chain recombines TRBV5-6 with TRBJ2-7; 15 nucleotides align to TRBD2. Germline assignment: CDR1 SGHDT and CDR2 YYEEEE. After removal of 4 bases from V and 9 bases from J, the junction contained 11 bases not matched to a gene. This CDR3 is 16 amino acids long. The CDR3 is CASSLAGLAGGNGQYF. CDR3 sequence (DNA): TGTGCCAGCAGCCTAGCGGGACTAGCGGGAGGAAACGGGCAGTACTTC.